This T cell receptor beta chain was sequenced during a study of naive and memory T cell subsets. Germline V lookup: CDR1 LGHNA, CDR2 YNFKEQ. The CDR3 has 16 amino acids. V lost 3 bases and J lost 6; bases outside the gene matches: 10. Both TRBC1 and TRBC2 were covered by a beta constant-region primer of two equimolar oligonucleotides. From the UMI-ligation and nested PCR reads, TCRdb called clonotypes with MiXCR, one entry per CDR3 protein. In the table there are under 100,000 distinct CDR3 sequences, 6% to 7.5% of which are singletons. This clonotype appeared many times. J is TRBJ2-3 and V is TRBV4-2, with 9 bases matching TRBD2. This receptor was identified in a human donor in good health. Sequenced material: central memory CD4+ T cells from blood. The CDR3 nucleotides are TGTGCCAGCAGCCAGGCTGGGACTAGCTCTGGGGATACGCAGTATTTT. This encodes CASSQAGTSSGDTQYF.